A selection of T cell receptor beta chains follows, all from one sample in a study of T cells in Graves' hyperthyroidism and ophthalmopathy. TCRdb ran MiXCR on the multiplex PCR reads and lists one entry per CDR3 protein. This sample has around 500,000 distinct CDR3 sequences; around 14% occur once, and the top ten carry 15% to 20%. Source material: blood. The receptors stem from a woman under 30 with Graves' hyperthyroidism. Both conserved end residues are part of each CDR3. A D gene is named only where the DNA matches it firmly. A clone size is listed for some rows: how often the clone was seen (once, few, many), or a class if it is expanded.

abundance: many; v_gene: TRBV20-1; d_gene: TRBD1; j_gene: TRBJ2-5; CDR3aa: CSASGTGKETQYF; CDR3nt: TGCAGTGCCTCCGGGACAGGGAAAGAGACCCAGTACTTC
abundance: many; v_gene: TRBV6-1; d_gene: .; j_gene: TRBJ1-3; CDR3aa: CASDERRGNTIYF; CDR3nt: TGTGCCAGCGACGAACGAAGAGGAAACACCATATATTTT
abundance: many; v_gene: TRBV12-3/TRBV12-4; d_gene: .; j_gene: TRBJ1-2; CDR3aa: CAVPGGKGGYTF; CDR3nt: TGTGCAGTCCCGGGGGGGAAGGGTGGCTACACCTTC
abundance: many; v_gene: TRBV12-3/TRBV12-4; d_gene: .; j_gene: TRBJ1-1; CDR3aa: CASSWTLKGNTEAFF; CDR3nt: TGTGCCAGCAGCTGGACTTTAAAAGGGAACACTGAAGCTTTCTTT
abundance: .; v_gene: TRBV20-1; d_gene: .; j_gene: TRBJ1-5; CDR3aa: CSATGHTSNQPQHF; CDR3nt: TGCAGTGCGACGGGACATACAAGCAATCAGCCCCAGCATTTT
abundance: few; v_gene: TRBV3-1; d_gene: TRBD2; j_gene: TRBJ2-6; CDR3aa: CASSQDSGRNTGGANVLTF; CDR3nt: TGTGCCAGCAGCCAAGATAGCGGGAGGAACACTGGGGGGGCCAACGTCCTGACTTTC
abundance: many; v_gene: TRBV12-5; d_gene: TRBD1; j_gene: TRBJ1-2; CDR3aa: CASARDRERIGYTF; CDR3nt: TGTGCTAGCGCCCGGGACAGGGAAAGAATTGGCTACACCTTC
abundance: many; v_gene: TRBV11-3; d_gene: .; j_gene: TRBJ2-2; CDR3aa: CASKGGGRTGELFF; CDR3nt: TGTGCCAGCAAGGGCGGAGGCCGTACCGGGGAGCTGTTTTTT
abundance: few; v_gene: TRBV19; d_gene: TRBD1; j_gene: TRBJ2-3; CDR3aa: CATTSQTGADTQYF; CDR3nt: TGTGCCACCACATCCCAAACAGGGGCAGATACGCAGTATTTT
abundance: many; v_gene: TRBV2; d_gene: .; j_gene: TRBJ2-2; CDR3aa: CATKGRGITGELFF; CDR3nt: TGTGCCACAAAGGGAAGGGGAATCACCGGGGAGCTGTTTTTT
abundance: many; v_gene: TRBV12-3/TRBV12-4; d_gene: TRBD1; j_gene: TRBJ1-3; CDR3aa: CASTTGGENTIYF; CDR3nt: TGTGCCAGCACAACAGGGGGTGAAAACACCATATATTTT
abundance: many; v_gene: TRBV20-1; d_gene: TRBD1; j_gene: TRBJ2-3; CDR3aa: CSARDRGLLTDTQYF; CDR3nt: TGCAGTGCTAGGGACAGGGGGCTTTTAACAGATACGCAGTATTTT
abundance: many; v_gene: TRBV28; d_gene: .; j_gene: TRBJ1-2; CDR3aa: CASSFYRDPNYGYTF; CDR3nt: TGTGCCAGCAGTTTTTACCGGGACCCTAACTATGGCTACACCTTC
abundance: many; v_gene: TRBV29-1; d_gene: .; j_gene: TRBJ2-4; CDR3aa: CSVEDPKKNIQYF; CDR3nt: TGCAGCGTCGAGGACCCGAAGAAAAACATTCAGTACTTC
abundance: many; v_gene: TRBV28; d_gene: TRBD1; j_gene: TRBJ1-6; CDR3aa: CASSTPDRINSPLHF; CDR3nt: TGTGCCAGCAGTACCCCGGACAGGATAAATTCACCCCTCCACTTT
abundance: many; v_gene: TRBV3-1; d_gene: .; j_gene: TRBJ1-2; CDR3aa: CASSPGPGSGYTF; CDR3nt: TGTGCCAGCAGCCCCGGTCCAGGTAGTGGCTACACCTTC
abundance: many; v_gene: TRBV20-1; d_gene: .; j_gene: TRBJ1-4; CDR3aa: CSASGPKGEKLFF; CDR3nt: TGCAGTGCTAGCGGGCCAAAAGGTGAAAAACTGTTTTTT
abundance: .; v_gene: TRBV12-3/TRBV12-4; d_gene: TRBD1; j_gene: TRBJ1-5; CDR3aa: CASRAFGTGLRSNRPQHF; CDR3nt: TGTGCCAGCAGAGCATTCGGGACAGGGCTACGGAGCAATCGGCCCCAGCATTTT
abundance: .; v_gene: TRBV5-1; d_gene: TRBD1; j_gene: TRBJ2-2; CDR3aa: CTSSVITGGRTGELFF; CDR3nt: TGCACCAGCAGCGTTATCACAGGGGGAAGGACCGGGGAGCTGTTTTTT
abundance: few; v_gene: TRBV10-3; d_gene: TRBD2; j_gene: TRBJ2-1; CDR3aa: CAIRALAGVANEQFF; CDR3nt: TGTGCCATCAGGGCACTAGCGGGGGTGGCGAACGAGCAGTTCTTC
abundance: .; v_gene: TRBV19; d_gene: TRBD1; j_gene: TRBJ1-3; CDR3aa: CASSLGQNSGSTIYF; CDR3nt: TGTGCCAGTAGTTTGGGACAGAACTCTGGAAGCACCATATATTTT
abundance: few; v_gene: TRBV19; d_gene: .; j_gene: TRBJ2-1; CDR3aa: CASSKPPQGFNEQFF; CDR3nt: TGTGCCAGTAGTAAACCCCCCCAGGGTTTCAATGAGCAGTTCTTC
abundance: .; v_gene: TRBV3-1; d_gene: .; j_gene: TRBJ2-1; CDR3aa: CASSQRRAGRVVYNEQFF; CDR3nt: TGTGCCAGCAGCCAGAGACGGGCTGGACGGGTCGTCTACAATGAGCAGTTCTTC
abundance: many; v_gene: TRBV6-2/TRBV6-3; d_gene: .; j_gene: TRBJ2-7; CDR3aa: CASSDSRRAYEQYF; CDR3nt: TGTGCCAGCAGCGATAGCAGGAGGGCCTACGAGCAGTACTTC
abundance: few; v_gene: TRBV27; d_gene: TRBD1; j_gene: TRBJ1-1; CDR3aa: CASSPRGQVVTEAFF; CDR3nt: TGTGCCAGCAGTCCAAGGGGACAGGTGGTCACTGAAGCTTTCTTT
abundance: .; v_gene: TRBV19; d_gene: TRBD1; j_gene: TRBJ1-5; CDR3aa: CASKTGTGGFQPQHF; CDR3nt: TGTGCCAGTAAAACCGGGACAGGGGGCTTTCAGCCCCAGCATTTT
abundance: .; v_gene: TRBV3-1; d_gene: .; j_gene: TRBJ1-3; CDR3aa: CASSLQTNSGNTIYF; CDR3nt: TGTGCCAGCAGCCTACAGACGAACTCTGGAAACACCATATATTTT
abundance: .; v_gene: TRBV5-1; d_gene: .; j_gene: TRBJ2-7; CDR3aa: CASSLDYTYEQYF; CDR3nt: TGCGCCAGCAGCTTGGACTATACCTACGAGCAGTACTTC
abundance: .; v_gene: TRBV7-9; d_gene: TRBD2; j_gene: TRBJ2-7; CDR3aa: CASRPLAGDRSYEQYF; CDR3nt: TGTGCCAGCAGGCCCCTAGCGGGAGATCGGTCCTACGAGCAGTACTTC
abundance: few; v_gene: TRBV12-3/TRBV12-4; d_gene: .; j_gene: TRBJ2-7; CDR3aa: CASSFSTPAYEQYF; CDR3nt: TGTGCCAGCAGTTTTTCCACTCCCGCCTACGAGCAGTACTTC
abundance: .; v_gene: TRBV30; d_gene: .; j_gene: TRBJ2-1; CDR3aa: CAWTAISYNEQFF; CDR3nt: TGTGCCTGGACAGCGATCTCCTACAATGAGCAGTTCTTC
abundance: many; v_gene: TRBV2; d_gene: .; j_gene: TRBJ2-2; CDR3aa: CATYGDGTRSTGELFF; CDR3nt: TGTGCCACCTATGGTGACGGGACGAGAAGCACCGGGGAGCTGTTTTTT
abundance: .; v_gene: TRBV4-1; d_gene: .; j_gene: TRBJ2-3; CDR3aa: CASSCLADTQYF; CDR3nt: TGCGCCAGCAGCTGCCTGGCAGATACGCAGTATTTT
abundance: many; v_gene: TRBV2; d_gene: TRBD1; j_gene: TRBJ1-1; CDR3aa: CASRDRGRMNTEAFF; CDR3nt: TGTGCCAGCAGGGACAGGGGGCGGATGAACACTGAAGCTTTCTTT
abundance: many; v_gene: TRBV18; d_gene: TRBD2; j_gene: TRBJ2-2; CDR3aa: CASSPQGRADTGELFF; CDR3nt: TGTGCCAGCTCACCACAGGGGAGGGCGGACACCGGGGAGCTGTTTTTT
abundance: many; v_gene: TRBV19; d_gene: .; j_gene: TRBJ1-2; CDR3aa: CASSMQPGPHGGYTF; CDR3nt: TGTGCCAGTAGTATGCAACCGGGACCTCACGGGGGCTACACCTTC
abundance: few; v_gene: TRBV9; d_gene: .; j_gene: TRBJ2-2; CDR3aa: CASSVVEMNTGELFF; CDR3nt: TGTGCCAGCAGCGTAGTGGAGATGAACACCGGGGAGCTGTTTTTT
abundance: few; v_gene: TRBV19; d_gene: TRBD1; j_gene: TRBJ1-3; CDR3aa: CASSGQDSGNTIYF; CDR3nt: TGTGCCAGTAGTGGACAGGACTCTGGAAACACCATATATTTT
abundance: many; v_gene: TRBV12-3/TRBV12-4; d_gene: .; j_gene: TRBJ1-5; CDR3aa: CASSVLGLWEPQHF; CDR3nt: TGTGCCAGCAGTGTACTGGGATTGTGGGAGCCCCAGCATTTT
abundance: many; v_gene: TRBV30; d_gene: .; j_gene: TRBJ2-1; CDR3aa: CAWSVNEQFF; CDR3nt: TGTGCCTGGAGTGTAAATGAGCAGTTCTTC
abundance: .; v_gene: TRBV20-1; d_gene: .; j_gene: TRBJ2-7; CDR3aa: CSARAGQGGPYEQYF; CDR3nt: TGCAGTGCTAGGGCGGGGCAGGGGGGACCCTACGAGCAGTACTTC
abundance: many; v_gene: TRBV12-3/TRBV12-4; d_gene: .; j_gene: TRBJ2-7; CDR3aa: CASSPPGPRYEQYF; CDR3nt: TGTGCCAGCAGTCCTCCGGGACCTCGATACGAGCAGTACTTC
abundance: few; v_gene: TRBV30; d_gene: .; j_gene: TRBJ1-5; CDR3aa: CAWSLIGGVNQPQHF; CDR3nt: TGTGCCTGGAGCCTAATCGGGGGGGTCAATCAGCCCCAGCATTTT
abundance: many; v_gene: TRBV11-2; d_gene: TRBD2; j_gene: TRBJ2-1; CDR3aa: CASTTAPGGSGTYNEQFF; CDR3nt: TGTGCCAGCACCACAGCCCCAGGTGGTAGCGGGACCTACAATGAGCAGTTCTTC
abundance: many; v_gene: TRBV6-5; d_gene: TRBD2; j_gene: TRBJ2-1; CDR3aa: CASSYGGRRYNEQFF; CDR3nt: TGTGCCAGCAGTTACGGCGGGAGAAGGTACAATGAGCAGTTCTTC
abundance: few; v_gene: TRBV4-2; d_gene: .; j_gene: TRBJ2-5; CDR3aa: CASSFEGSQETQYF; CDR3nt: TGTGCCAGCAGTTTCGAAGGGTCACAAGAGACCCAGTACTTC
abundance: few; v_gene: TRBV14; d_gene: TRBD2; j_gene: TRBJ2-7; CDR3aa: CASSRQREPNEQYF; CDR3nt: TGTGCCAGCAGCAGACAGCGGGAGCCCAACGAGCAGTACTTC
abundance: few; v_gene: TRBV7-2; d_gene: .; j_gene: TRBJ2-3; CDR3aa: CASSSVWAPEDTQYF; CDR3nt: TGTGCCAGCAGCTCCGTTTGGGCCCCCGAAGATACGCAGTATTTT
abundance: .; v_gene: TRBV6-1; d_gene: TRBD1; j_gene: TRBJ1-3; CDR3aa: CASSETGVGNTIYF; CDR3nt: TGTGCCAGCAGTGAGACAGGGGTCGGAAACACCATATATTTT
abundance: many; v_gene: TRBV12-3/TRBV12-4; d_gene: .; j_gene: TRBJ1-2; CDR3aa: CASSLGIYGYTF; CDR3nt: TGTGCCAGCAGTTTAGGGATCTATGGCTACACCTTC
abundance: .; v_gene: TRBV6-5; d_gene: TRBD1; j_gene: TRBJ1-5; CDR3aa: CASSYSRTGAQPQHF; CDR3nt: TGTGCCAGCAGTTACTCCCGGACAGGGGCCCAGCCCCAGCATTTT
abundance: few; v_gene: TRBV6-5; d_gene: .; j_gene: TRBJ1-1; CDR3aa: CASSSGFVTEAFF; CDR3nt: TGTGCCAGCAGTTCCGGGTTTGTCACTGAAGCTTTCTTT
abundance: many; v_gene: TRBV7-8; d_gene: .; j_gene: TRBJ2-2; CDR3aa: CASSSDPNTGELFF; CDR3nt: TGTGCCAGCAGCTCGGACCCTAACACCGGGGAGCTGTTTTTT
abundance: .; v_gene: TRBV5-8; d_gene: .; j_gene: TRBJ2-7; CDR3aa: CASSLSARTASYEQYF; CDR3nt: TGTGCCAGCAGCTTGTCCGCCCGGACAGCCTCCTACGAGCAGTACTTC